The clone carrying this T cell receptor beta chain was seen many times. This entry is derived from a study of low-dose radiotherapy and immunotherapy resistance in tumors. Study as a whole: Per fraction, Cohort 1 was given 0.5 Gy every 2 weeks, for a total of 6.5 Gy. Cohort 2 received 1 Gy per fraction every two weeks, totaling 13 Gy over 26 weeks. Nivolumab was given to patients as a 240 mg flat dose every two weeks, and ipilimumab at 1 mg/kg every six weeks. Both were delivered intravenously.

The time point denotes: before trial treatment. Trimming took 4 bases from V and 3 from J; bases not matched to a gene: 6. The CDR3 totals 15 residues. Germline V CDR1 and CDR2: SGHNT, YYREEE (reference sequence). Primers used for first-strand cDNA, a TRAV- and TRBV-specific set, covered both alpha and beta chains. The PCR that amplified TCRs ran for around 20 cycles, relying on a constant-region primer and a V-primer adapter. mRNA, after isolation, was amplified by in vitro transcription. TCRdb reprocessed the reads via MiXCR and lists one record per CDR3 protein. The sample includes 45,000 to 75,000 distinct CDR3 sequences, around 25% seen only once; the top ten take approximately 5.4%.

This clonotype was sampled from a male donor with prostate cancer. The sequenced sample was PBMCs, obtained before treatment. The chain is built from TRBV5-4 and TRBJ2-7; 11 nucleotides align to TRBD2. The CDR3, as DNA: TGTGCCAGCAGCGTCGGGACTAGCGGAATCTACGAGCAGTACTTC. It codes for CASSVGTSGIYEQYF.